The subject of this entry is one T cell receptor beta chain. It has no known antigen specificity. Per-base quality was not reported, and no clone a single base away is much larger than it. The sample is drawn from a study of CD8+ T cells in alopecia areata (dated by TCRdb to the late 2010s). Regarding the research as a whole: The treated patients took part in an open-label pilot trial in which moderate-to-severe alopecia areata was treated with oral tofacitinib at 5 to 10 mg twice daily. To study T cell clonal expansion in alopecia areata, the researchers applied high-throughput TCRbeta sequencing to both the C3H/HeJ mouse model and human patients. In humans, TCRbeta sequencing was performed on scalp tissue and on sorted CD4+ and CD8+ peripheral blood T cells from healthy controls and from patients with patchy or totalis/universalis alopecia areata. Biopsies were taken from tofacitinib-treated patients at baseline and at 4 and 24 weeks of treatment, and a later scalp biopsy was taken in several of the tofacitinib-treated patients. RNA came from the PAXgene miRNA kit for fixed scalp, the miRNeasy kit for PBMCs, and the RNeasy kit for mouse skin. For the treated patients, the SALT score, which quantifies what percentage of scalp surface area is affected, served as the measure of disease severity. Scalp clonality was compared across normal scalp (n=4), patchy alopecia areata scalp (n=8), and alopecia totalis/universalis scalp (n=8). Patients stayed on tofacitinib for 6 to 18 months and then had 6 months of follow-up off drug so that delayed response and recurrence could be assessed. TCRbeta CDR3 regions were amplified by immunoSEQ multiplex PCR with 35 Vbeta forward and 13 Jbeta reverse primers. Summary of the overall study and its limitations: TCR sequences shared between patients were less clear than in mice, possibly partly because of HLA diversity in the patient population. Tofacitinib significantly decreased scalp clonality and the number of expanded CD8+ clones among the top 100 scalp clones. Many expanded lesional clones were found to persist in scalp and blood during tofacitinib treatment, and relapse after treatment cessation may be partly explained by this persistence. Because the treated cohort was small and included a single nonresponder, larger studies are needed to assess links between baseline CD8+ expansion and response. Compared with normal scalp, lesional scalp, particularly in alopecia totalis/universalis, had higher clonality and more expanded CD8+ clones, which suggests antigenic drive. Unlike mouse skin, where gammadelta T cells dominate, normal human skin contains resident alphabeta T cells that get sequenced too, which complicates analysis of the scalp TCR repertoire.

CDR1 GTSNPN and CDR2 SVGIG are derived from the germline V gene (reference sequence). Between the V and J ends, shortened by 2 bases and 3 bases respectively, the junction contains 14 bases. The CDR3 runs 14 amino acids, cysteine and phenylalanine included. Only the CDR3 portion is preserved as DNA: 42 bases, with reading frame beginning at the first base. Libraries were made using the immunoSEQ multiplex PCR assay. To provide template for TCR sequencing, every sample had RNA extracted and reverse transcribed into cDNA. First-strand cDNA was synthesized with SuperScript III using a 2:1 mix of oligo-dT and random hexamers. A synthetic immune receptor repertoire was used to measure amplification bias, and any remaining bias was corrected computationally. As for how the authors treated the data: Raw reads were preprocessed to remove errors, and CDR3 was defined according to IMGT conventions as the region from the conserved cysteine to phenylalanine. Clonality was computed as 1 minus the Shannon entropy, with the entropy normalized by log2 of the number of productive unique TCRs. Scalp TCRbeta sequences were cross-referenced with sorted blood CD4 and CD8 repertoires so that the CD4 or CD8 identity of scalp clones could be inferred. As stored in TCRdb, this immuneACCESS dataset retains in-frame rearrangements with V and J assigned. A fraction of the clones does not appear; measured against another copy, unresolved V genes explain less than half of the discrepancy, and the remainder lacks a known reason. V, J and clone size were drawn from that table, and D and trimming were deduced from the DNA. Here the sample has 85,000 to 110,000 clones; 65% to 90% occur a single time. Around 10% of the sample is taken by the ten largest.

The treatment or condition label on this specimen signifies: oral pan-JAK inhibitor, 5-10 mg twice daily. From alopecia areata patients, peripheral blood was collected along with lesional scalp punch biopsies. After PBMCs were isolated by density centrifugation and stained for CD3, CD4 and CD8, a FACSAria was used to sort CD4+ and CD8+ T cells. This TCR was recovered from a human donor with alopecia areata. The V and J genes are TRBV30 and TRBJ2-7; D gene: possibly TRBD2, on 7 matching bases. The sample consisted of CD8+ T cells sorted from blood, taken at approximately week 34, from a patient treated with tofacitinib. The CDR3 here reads CAWSSAGAFYEQYF. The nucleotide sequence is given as TGTGCCTGGAGTTCGGCGGGGGCCTTCTACGAGCAGTACTTC.